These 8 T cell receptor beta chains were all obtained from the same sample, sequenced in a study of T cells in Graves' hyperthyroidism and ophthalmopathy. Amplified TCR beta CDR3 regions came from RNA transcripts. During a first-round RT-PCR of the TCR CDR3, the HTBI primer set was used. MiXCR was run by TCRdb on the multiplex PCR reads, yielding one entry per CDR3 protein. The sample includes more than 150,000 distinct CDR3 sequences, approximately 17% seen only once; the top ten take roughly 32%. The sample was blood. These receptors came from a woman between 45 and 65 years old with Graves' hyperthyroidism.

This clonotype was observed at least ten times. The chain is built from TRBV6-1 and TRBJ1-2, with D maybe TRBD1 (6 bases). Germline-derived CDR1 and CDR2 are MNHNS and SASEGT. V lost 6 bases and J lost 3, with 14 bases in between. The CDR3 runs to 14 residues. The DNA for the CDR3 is TGTGCCAGCAGAGCCTCAGACAGGTACTATGGCTACACCTTC. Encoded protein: CASRASDRYYGYTF.

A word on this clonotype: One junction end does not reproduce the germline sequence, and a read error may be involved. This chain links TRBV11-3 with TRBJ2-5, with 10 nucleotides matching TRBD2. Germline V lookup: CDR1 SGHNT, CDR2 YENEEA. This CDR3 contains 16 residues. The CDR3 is CASTLTASGSGETQYF. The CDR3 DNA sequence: TGTGCCAGCACCTTAACCGCTAGCGGGAGTGGGGAGACCCAGTACTTC.

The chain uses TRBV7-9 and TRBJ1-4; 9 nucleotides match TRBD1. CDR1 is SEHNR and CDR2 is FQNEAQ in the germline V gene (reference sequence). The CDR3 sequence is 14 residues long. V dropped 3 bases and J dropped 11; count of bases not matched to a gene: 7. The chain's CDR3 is CASSLKQGARKLFF. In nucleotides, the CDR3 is TGTGCCAGCAGCTTGAAACAGGGGGCGCGGAAACTGTTTTTT.

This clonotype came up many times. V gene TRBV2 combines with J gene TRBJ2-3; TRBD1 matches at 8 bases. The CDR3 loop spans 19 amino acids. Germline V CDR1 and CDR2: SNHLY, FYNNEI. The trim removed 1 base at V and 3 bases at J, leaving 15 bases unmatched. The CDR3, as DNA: TGTGCCAGCAGTGAAGATCCCGAACGACAGGGGAGGCGGACAGATACGCAGTATTTT. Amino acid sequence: CASSEDPERQGRRTDTQYF. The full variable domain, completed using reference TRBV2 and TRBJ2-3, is EPEVTQTPSHQVTQMGQEVILRCVPISNHLYFYWYRQILGQKVEFLVSFYNNEISEKSEIFDDQFSVERPDGSNFTLKIRSTKLEDSAMYFCASSEDPERQGRRTDTQYFGPGTRLTVL.

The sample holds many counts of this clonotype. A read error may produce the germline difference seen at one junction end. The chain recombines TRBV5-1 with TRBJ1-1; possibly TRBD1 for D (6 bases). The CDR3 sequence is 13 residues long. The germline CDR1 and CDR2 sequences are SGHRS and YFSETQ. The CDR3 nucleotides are TGTGCCAGCAGCTTAGGGGGGAACACTGAAGCTTTCTTT. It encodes CASSLGGNTEAFF.

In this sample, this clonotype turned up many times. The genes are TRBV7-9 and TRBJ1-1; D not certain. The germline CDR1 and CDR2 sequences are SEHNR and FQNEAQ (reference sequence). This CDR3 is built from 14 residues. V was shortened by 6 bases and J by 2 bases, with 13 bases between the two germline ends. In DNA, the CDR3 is TGTGCCAGCAGTTGGGTGGGTCTTAACACTGAAGCTTTCTTT. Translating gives CASSWVGLNTEAFF.

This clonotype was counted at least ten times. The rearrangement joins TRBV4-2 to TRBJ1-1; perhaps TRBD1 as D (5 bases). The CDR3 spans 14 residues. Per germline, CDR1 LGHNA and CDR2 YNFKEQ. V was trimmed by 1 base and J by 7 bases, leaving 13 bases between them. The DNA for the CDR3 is TGTGCCAGCAGCCAAGTTGCCACGGGGGGTGAAGCTTTCTTT. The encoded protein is CASSQVATGGEAFF.

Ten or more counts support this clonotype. This CDR3 reads CASSLMASGDTDTQYF. In nucleotides, the CDR3 is TGTGCCAGCAGCTTAATGGCTAGCGGGGACACAGATACGCAGTATTTT. The genes are TRBV11-2 and TRBJ2-3; TRBD2 matches 9 bases. CDR3 size: 16 residues. The V and J ends lost 2 bases and 2 bases, in that order; junction bases with no gene match: 5. Germline assignment: CDR1 SGHAT and CDR2 FQNNGV.